Listed below are T cell receptor beta chains from one sample, sequenced in a study of shared clonotypes between healthy human individuals. Produced via immunoSEQ multiplex PCR; TCRdb's table is partial and in-frame only. The top ten hold less than 1.5% of the sample, which has about 2 million clones, just under 95% seen once. Sequencing input: naive CD8+ T cells sorted from blood. Receptors originate from a man aged 18 to 30 in good health. The CDR3 runs from the conserved cysteine through the conserved F or W. The order of the fields is J gene, D gene, V gene, clone size, CDR3 protein, CDR3 DNA. D genes are given only for firm matches. Not all rows give a size; the values are once, few, many and, for expanded clones, a class.

>TRBJ2-1|TRBD2|TRBV6-5|-
CASISGTSGRNEQFF
TGTGCCAGCATCTCCGGGACTAGCGGACGCAATGAGCAGTTCTTC
>TRBJ1-3|-|TRBV29-1|-
CSVESYVSGNTIYF
TGCAGCGTTGAATCATACGTCTCTGGAAACACCATATATTTT
>TRBJ1-6|TRBD1|TRBV9|-
CASSPWTGNYSPLHF
TGTGCCAGCAGCCCTTGGACAGGGAATTATTCACCCCTCCACTTT
>TRBJ2-7|-|TRBV29-1|-
CSVKGGETYEQYF
TGCAGCGTTAAGGGGGGAGAAACCTACGAGCAGTACTTC
>TRBJ2-7|-|TRBV6-1|once
CASSESYLYEQYF
TGTGCCAGCAGTGAGTCCTACCTCTACGAGCAGTACTTC
>TRBJ2-1|-|TRBV12-5|-
CASGTGTTGEQFF
TGTGCTAGTGGCACCGGGACCACGGGCGAGCAGTTCTTC
>TRBJ2-2|-|TRBV10-3|-
CAISEIRGTNAGELFF
TGTGCCATCAGTGAAATCCGGGGAACAAACGCCGGGGAGCTGTTTTTT
>TRBJ1-6|TRBD1|TRBV14|-
CASSQGQGYNSPLHF
TGTGCCAGCAGCCAGGGACAGGGTTATAATTCACCCCTCCACTTT
>TRBJ1-6|TRBD1|TRBV4-1|few
CASSQTAQGASSYNSPLHF
TGCGCCAGCAGCCAGACGGCGCAGGGGGCGAGCTCCTATAATTCACCCCTCCACTTT
>TRBJ2-1|TRBD2|TRBV7-9|-
CASSPPTSGEYNEQFF
TGTGCCAGCAGCCCGCCGACTAGCGGGGAGTACAATGAGCAGTTCTTC
>TRBJ1-2|TRBD1|TRBV6-5|-
CASSYQTGNYGYTF
TGTGCCAGCAGTTACCAGACAGGGAACTATGGCTACACCTTC
>TRBJ1-5|-|TRBV10-1|-
CARWCRTRDINQPQHF
TGCGCCAGGTGGTGCAGAACCCGGGACATCAATCAGCCCCAGCATTTT
>TRBJ2-7|TRBD1|TRBV2|-
CASSDPPQGNSYEQYF
TGTGCCAGCAGTGACCCTCCACAGGGGAACTCCTACGAGCAGTACTTC
>TRBJ2-2|TRBD2|TRBV15|-
CATNPYGLAGGWGTGELFF
TGTGCCACCAACCCTTACGGACTAGCGGGGGGGTGGGGCACCGGGGAGCTGTTTTTT
>TRBJ1-2|-|TRBV4-1|-
CASSQDGVYGYTF
TGCGCCAGCAGCCAAGATGGGGTCTATGGCTACACCTTC
>TRBJ1-5|TRBD1|TRBV5-1|-
CASSLVPTGANQPQHF
TGCGCCAGCAGCTTGGTCCCGACAGGGGCCAATCAGCCCCAGCATTTT
>TRBJ2-1|-|TRBV29-1|-
CSVEEGPYNEQFF
TGCAGCGTGGAAGAGGGGCCCTACAATGAGCAGTTCTTC
>TRBJ1-5|TRBD1|TRBV7-9|-
CASSLGQGDQPQHF
TGTGCCAGCAGCTTAGGACAGGGAGATCAGCCCCAGCATTTT
>TRBJ2-1|TRBD2|TRBV7-9|-
CASSPGTSGIRSYNEQFF
TGTGCCAGCAGCCCGGGGACTAGCGGGATTCGGTCCTACAATGAGCAGTTCTTC
>TRBJ1-2|-|TRBV7-2|-
CASSFLGGSGYTF
TGTGCCAGCAGCTTCCTTGGGGGAAGCGGCTACACCTTC
>TRBJ1-2|-|TRBV19|-
CASSIVAAKIYGYTF
TGTGCCAGTAGTATAGTGGCAGCGAAAATATATGGCTACACCTTC
>TRBJ2-1|TRBD2|TRBV13|-
CASSLVGLADNEQFF
TGTGCCAGCAGCTTAGTAGGACTAGCGGACAATGAGCAGTTCTTC
>TRBJ2-2|-|TRBV28|-
CASTPVDSLSNTGELFF
TGTGCCAGCACCCCAGTAGACAGCCTTTCGAACACCGGGGAGCTGTTTTTT
>TRBJ2-3|-|TRBV5-1|-
CASSGVGTMIADTQYF
TGCGCCAGCAGCGGGGTCGGGACCATGATAGCAGATACGCAGTATTTT
>TRBJ1-3|TRBD1|TRBV6-5|-
CASSLTGALGNTIYF
TGTGCCAGCAGCCTGACAGGGGCCCTCGGAAACACCATATATTTT
>TRBJ1-1|-|TRBV5-6|-
CASSLGAIMNTEAFF
TGTGCCAGCAGCTTGGGTGCGATCATGAACACTGAAGCTTTCTTT
>TRBJ2-3|TRBD2|TRBV13|-
CASSLVGGLGTDTQYF
TGTGCCAGCAGCTTAGTAGGCGGACTAGGCACAGATACGCAGTATTTT
>TRBJ2-7|TRBD2|TRBV7-2|-
CASSFSGGPVHEQYF
TGTGCCAGCAGCTTCTCGGGAGGGCCTGTCCACGAGCAGTACTTC
>TRBJ1-4|TRBD1|TRBV5-1|-
CASRTGENEKLFF
TGCGCCAGCAGGACAGGGGAAAATGAAAAACTGTTTTTT